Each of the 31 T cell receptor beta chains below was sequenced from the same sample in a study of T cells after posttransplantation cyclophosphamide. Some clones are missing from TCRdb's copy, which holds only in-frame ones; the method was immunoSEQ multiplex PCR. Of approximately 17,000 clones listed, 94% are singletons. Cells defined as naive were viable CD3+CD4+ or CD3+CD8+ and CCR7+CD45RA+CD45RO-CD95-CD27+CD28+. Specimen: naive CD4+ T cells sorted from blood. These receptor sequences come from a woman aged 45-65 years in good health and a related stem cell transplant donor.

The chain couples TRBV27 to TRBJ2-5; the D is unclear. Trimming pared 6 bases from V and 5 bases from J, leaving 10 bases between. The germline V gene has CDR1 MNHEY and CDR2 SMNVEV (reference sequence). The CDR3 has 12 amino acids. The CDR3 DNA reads TGTGCCAGCAGCCGAAGAGGCGAGACCCAGTACTTC. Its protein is CASSRRGETQYF.

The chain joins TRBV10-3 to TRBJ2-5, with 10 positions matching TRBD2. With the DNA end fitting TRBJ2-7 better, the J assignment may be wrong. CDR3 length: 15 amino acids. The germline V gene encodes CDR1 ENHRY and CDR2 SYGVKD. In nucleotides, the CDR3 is TGTGCCATCAGTGAGCCACTAGCGGGGTCCTACGAGCAGTACTTC. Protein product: CAISEPLAGSYEQYF.

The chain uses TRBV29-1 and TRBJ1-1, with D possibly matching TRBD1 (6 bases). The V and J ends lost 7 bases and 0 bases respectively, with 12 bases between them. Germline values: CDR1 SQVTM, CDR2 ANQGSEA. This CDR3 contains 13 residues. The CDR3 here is CSAHREMNTEAFF. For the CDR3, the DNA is TGCAGCGCTCACAGGGAAATGAACACTGAAGCTTTCTTT.

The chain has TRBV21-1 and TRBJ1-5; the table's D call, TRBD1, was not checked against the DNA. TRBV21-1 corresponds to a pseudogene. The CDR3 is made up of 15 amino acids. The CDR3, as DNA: TGTGCCAGCAGCAAAGGGACAGGGGTCAATCAGCCCCAGCATTTT. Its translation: CASSKGTGVNQPQHF.

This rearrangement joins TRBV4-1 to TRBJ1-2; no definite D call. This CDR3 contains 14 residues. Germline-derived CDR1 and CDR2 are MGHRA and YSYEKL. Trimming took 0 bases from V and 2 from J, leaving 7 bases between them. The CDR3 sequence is CASSQDEANYGYTF. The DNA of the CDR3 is TGCGCCAGCAGCCAAGATGAAGCAAACTATGGCTACACCTTC.

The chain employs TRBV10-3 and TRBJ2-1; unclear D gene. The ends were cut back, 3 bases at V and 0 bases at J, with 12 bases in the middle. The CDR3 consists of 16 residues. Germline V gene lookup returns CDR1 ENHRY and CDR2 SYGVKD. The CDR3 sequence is CAISDRGLGSYNEQFF. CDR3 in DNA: TGTGCCATCAGTGATAGAGGCTTGGGCTCCTACAATGAGCAGTTCTTC.

This chain's CDR3 is CASSPRDRSTYEQYF. The DNA for the CDR3 is TGTGCCAGCAGTCCGAGGGACAGGTCGACCTACGAGCAGTACTTC. This chain connects TRBV28 to TRBJ2-7; the match to TRBD1 covers 8 bases. The CDR3 extends over 15 amino acids. Germline-derived CDR1 and CDR2 are MDHEN and SYDVKM. Losses at the gene ends were 5 bases for V and 2 bases for J; bases not matched to a gene: 8.

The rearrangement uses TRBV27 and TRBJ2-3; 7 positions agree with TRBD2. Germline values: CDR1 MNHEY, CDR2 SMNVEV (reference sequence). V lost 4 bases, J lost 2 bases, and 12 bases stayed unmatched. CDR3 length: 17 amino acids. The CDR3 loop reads CASSSYTGTTNTDTQYF. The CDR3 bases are TGTGCCAGCAGTTCCTATACCGGGACTACGAACACAGATACGCAGTATTTT.

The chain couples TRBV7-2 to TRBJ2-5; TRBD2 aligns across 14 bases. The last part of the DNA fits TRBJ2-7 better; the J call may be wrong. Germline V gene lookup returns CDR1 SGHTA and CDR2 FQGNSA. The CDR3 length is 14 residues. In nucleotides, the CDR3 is TGTGCCAGCAGGAAGGGACTAGCGGGAGTCGAGCAGTACTTC. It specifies CASRKGLAGVEQYF.

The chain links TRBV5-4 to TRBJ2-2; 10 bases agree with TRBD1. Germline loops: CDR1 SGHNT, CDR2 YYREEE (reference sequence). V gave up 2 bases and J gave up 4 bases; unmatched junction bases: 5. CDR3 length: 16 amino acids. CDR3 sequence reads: CASSFDRGRGTGELFF. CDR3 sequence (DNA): TGTGCCAGCAGCTTTGACAGGGGGCGAGGCACCGGGGAGCTGTTTTTT.

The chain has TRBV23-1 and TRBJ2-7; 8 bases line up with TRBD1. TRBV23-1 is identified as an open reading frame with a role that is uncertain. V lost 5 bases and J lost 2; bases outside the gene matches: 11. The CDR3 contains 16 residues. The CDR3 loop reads CASSGVRRQGTYEQYF. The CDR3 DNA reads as TGCGCCAGCAGTGGAGTAAGGAGACAGGGGACCTACGAGCAGTACTTC.

The CDR3 loop is CASSLQGDYYGYTF. As DNA, the CDR3 is TGTGCCAGCAGCTTGCAGGGGGACTACTATGGCTACACCTTC. This rearrangement joins TRBV5-8 to TRBJ1-2; 7 bases fit TRBD1. V shed 1 base, J shed 3 bases, and the junction held 3 bases outside the gene matches. The CDR3 loop spans 14 amino acids. Germline values: CDR1 SGHTS, CDR2 YDEGEE.

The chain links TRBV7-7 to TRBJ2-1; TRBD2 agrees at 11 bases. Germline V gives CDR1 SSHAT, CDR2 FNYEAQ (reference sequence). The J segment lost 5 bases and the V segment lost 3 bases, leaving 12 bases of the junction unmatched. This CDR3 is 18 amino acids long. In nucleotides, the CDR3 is TGTGCCAGCAGCTTTGCCCTAGCGGGAGGCCCAGGGAACAATGAGCAGTTCTTC. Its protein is CASSFALAGGPGNNEQFF. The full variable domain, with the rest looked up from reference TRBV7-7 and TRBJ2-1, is GAGVSQSPRYKVTKRGQDVTLRCDPISSHATLYWYQQALGQGPEFLTYFNYEAQPDKSGLPSDRFSAERPEGSISTLTIQRTEQRDSAMYRCASSFALAGGPGNNEQFFGPGTRLTVL.

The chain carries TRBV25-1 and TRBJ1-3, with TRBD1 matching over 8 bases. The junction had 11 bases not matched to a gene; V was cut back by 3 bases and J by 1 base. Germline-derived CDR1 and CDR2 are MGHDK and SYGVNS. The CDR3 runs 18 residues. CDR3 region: CASSEGPGGPDSGNTIYF. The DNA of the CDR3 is TGTGCCAGCAGTGAGGGGCCAGGGGGCCCTGATTCTGGAAACACCATATATTTT.

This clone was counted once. The CDR3 protein is CASSEGQGGWGTQYF. As DNA, the CDR3 is TGTGCCAGCAGTGAGGGACAGGGTGGTTGGGGGACCCAGTACTTC. The rearrangement uses TRBV6-1 and TRBJ2-5, with 9 bases identical to TRBD1. Germline lookup yields CDR1 MNHNS and CDR2 SASEGT. The CDR3 covers 15 residues. The trim removed 3 bases at V and 7 bases at J, leaving 9 bases unmatched.

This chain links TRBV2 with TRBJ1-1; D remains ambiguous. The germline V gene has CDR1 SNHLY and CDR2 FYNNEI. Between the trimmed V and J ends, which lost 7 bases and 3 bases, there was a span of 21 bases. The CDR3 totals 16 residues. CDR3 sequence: CASKKASGPLDTEAFF. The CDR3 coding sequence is TGTGCCAGCAAAAAGGCGAGCGGCCCCCTTGACACTGAAGCTTTCTTT.

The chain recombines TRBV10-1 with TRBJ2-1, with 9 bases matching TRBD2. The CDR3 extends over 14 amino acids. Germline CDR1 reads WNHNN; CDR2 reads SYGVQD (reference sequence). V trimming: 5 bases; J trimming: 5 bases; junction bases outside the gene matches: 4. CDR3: CASSLAGVHNEQFF. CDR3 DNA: TGCGCCAGCAGTTTAGCGGGAGTTCACAATGAGCAGTTCTTC.

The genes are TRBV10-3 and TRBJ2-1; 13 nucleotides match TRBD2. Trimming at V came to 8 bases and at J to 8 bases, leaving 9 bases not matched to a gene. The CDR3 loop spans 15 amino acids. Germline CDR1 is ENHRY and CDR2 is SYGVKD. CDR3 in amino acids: CAIRSGLAGVDEQFF. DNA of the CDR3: TGTGCCATCCGCTCCGGACTAGCGGGAGTTGATGAGCAGTTCTTC.

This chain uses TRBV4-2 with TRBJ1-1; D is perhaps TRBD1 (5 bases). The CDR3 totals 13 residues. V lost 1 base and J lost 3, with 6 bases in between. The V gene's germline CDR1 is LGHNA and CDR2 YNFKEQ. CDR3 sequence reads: CASSQGTHTEAFF. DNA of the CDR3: TGTGCCAGCAGCCAAGGGACACACACTGAAGCTTTCTTT.

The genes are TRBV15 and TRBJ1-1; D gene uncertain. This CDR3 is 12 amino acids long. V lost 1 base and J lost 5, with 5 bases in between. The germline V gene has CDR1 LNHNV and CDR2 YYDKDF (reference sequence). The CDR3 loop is CATSRVQTEAFF. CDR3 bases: TGTGCCACCAGCAGAGTCCAAACTGAAGCTTTCTTT.

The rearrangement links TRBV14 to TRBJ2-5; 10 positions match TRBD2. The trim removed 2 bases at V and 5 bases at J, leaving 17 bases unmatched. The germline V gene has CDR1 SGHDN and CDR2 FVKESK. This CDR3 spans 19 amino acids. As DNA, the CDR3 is TGTGCCAGCAGCCAACTTTTATTTCTAACTAGCGGGAACGAGGAGACCCAGTACTTC. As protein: CASSQLLFLTSGNEETQYF.

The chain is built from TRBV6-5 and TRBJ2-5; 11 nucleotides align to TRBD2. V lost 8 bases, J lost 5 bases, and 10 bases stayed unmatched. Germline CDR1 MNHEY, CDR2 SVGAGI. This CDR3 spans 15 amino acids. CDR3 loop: CASRIAGGPVETQYF. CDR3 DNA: TGTGCCAGCCGAATAGCGGGAGGGCCCGTGGAGACCCAGTACTTC.

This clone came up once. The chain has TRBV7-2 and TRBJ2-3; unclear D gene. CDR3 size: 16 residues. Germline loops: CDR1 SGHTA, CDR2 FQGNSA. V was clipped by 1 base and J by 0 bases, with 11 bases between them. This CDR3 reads CASSLVSGFSTDTQYF. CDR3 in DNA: TGTGCCAGCAGCTTAGTGAGTGGTTTCAGCACAGATACGCAGTATTTT.

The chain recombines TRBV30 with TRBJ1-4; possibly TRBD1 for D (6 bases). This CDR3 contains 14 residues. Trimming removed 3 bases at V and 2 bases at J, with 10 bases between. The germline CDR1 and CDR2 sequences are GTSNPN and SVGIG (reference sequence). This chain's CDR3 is CAWSGGATNEKLFF. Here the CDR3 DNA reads TGTGCCTGGAGCGGGGGGGCCACTAATGAAAAACTGTTTTTT.

CDR3 nucleotides: TGTGCCATCAGCGTCCATGCGACGGACTACTACGAGCAGTACTTC. Protein sequence: CAISVHATDYYEQYF. The genes are TRBV10-3 and TRBJ2-7; TRBD2 might be the D (6 bases). Trimming removed 6 bases from V and 3 bases from J, with 18 bases in between. The V gene's germline CDR1 is ENHRY and CDR2 SYGVKD. This CDR3 comprises 15 residues.

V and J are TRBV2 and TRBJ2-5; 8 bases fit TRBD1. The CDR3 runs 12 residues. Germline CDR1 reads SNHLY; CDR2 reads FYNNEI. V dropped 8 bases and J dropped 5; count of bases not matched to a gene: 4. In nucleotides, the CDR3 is TGTGCCAGCGCCAGGGGGCGGGAGACCCAGTACTTC. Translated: CASARGRETQYF.

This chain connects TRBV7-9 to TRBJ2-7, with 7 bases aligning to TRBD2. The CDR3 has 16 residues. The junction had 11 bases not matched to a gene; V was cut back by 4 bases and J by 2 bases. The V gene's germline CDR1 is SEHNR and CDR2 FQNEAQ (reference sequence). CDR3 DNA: TGTGCCAGCAGCTCCGGCAGGGCTAGCGGTACCTACGAGCAGTACTTC. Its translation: CASSSGRASGTYEQYF.

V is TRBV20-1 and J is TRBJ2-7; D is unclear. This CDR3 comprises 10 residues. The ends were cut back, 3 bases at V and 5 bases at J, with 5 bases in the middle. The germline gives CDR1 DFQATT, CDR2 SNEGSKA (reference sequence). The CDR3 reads CSASENEQYF. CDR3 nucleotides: TGCAGTGCTAGCGAGAACGAGCAGTACTTC.

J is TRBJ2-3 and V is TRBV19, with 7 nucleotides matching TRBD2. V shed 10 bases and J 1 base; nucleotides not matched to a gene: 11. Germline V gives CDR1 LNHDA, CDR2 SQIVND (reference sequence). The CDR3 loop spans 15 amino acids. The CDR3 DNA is TGTGCCACTAAAGTAACTGGGGGGGGCACAGATACGCAGTATTTT. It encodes CATKVTGGGTDTQYF.

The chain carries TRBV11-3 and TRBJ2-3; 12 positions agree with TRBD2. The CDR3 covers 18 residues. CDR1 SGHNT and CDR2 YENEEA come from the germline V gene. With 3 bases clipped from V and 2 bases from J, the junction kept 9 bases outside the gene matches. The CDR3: CASSLRLAGGRVTDTQYF. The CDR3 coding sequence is TGTGCCAGCAGCTTGCGGCTAGCGGGAGGGCGGGTCACAGATACGCAGTATTTT.

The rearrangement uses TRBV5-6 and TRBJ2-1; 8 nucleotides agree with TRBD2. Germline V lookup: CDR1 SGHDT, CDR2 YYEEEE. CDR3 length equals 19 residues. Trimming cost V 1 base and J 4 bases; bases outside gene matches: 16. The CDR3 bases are TGTGCCAGCAGCTTGATAAAATGGGGCGGGAGGAACCTTTACAATGAGCAGTTCTTC. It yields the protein CASSLIKWGGRNLYNEQFF. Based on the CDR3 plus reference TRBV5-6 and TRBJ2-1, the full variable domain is DAGVTQSPTHLIKTRGQQVTLRCSPKSGHDTVSWYQQALGQGPQFIFQYYEEEERQRGNFPDRFSGHQFPNYSSELNVNALLLGDSALYLCASSLIKWGGRNLYNEQFFGPGTRLTVL.